This TCR beta chain was retrieved from a study of cytomegalovirus exposure and HLA in healthy donors. The germline gives CDR1 LGHNT, CDR2 FRNRAP. With 1 base removed from V and 4 bases from J, the gap between germline ends came to 13 bases. The CDR3 sequence is 15 residues long. 13 Jbeta primers and 60 Vbeta primers were used for the PCR. Profiling relied on immunoSEQ multiplex PCR, and the TCRdb table lists in-frame clones only, not all of them. Of over 85,000 clones in the sample, about 66% are singletons; the top ten hold 2.1%. As regards this clone: Its antigen is currently unknown.

Study-level points and caveats: In a later analysis, TCR association rates varied by HLA locus: DRB1 most, HLA-C fewest. The authors later found most CMV-associated TCR beta chains appeared HLA-restricted. Most TCR sequences were uncommon, yet certain public TCRs appeared in many donors.

This chain uses TRBV12-5 with TRBJ2-5; D may be TRBD1 (6 bases). The source material was PBMCs. The TCR sequence derives from a man aged 25 to 40 in good health and CMV-seronegative. This CDR3 is CASGLGVGRGETQYF. As DNA, the CDR3 is TGTGCTAGTGGTTTGGGGGTAGGCAGGGGAGAGACCCAGTACTTC.